Shown below are 22 T cell receptor beta chains from a single sample sequenced in a study of T cell clonality in common variable immunodeficiency (dated by TCRdb to about 2015). To prepare the library, the immunoSEQ multiplex PCR assay was applied. Drawn from immuneACCESS, this table holds only the in-frame rearrangements with V and J called that TCRdb kept. Clones are partly lost; checked studies trace under half to an unresolved V gene and leave the rest unexplained. Listed for this sample are about 60,000 clones, none observed only a single time. The ten largest clones capture under 2% of the sample. Sequenced input: peripheral blood mononuclear cells. Receptor source: a person aged 18 to 70 in good health.

Many counts were recorded for this clone. The read comes to an end 3 residues before the CDR3 does, leaving the germline J gene to fill in the end. The rearrangement links TRBV30 to TRBJ1-1; D is unresolved. The CDR3 extends over 14 amino acids. Looked up from germline, CDR1 is GTSNPN and CDR2 is SVGIG (reference sequence). Deletions cut 0 bases from V and 4 bases from J, with 12 bases between. The CDR3 DNA, read in part, is TGTGCCTGGAGTGTACTGGGCCTTAGCACTGAA. Its translation is CAWSVLGLSTE. The full-length CDR3 reads as CAWSVLGLSTEAFF.

This clone was seen many times. The read falls 3 residues short of the CDR3 end, and the missing part is taken from the germline J gene. The chain recombines TRBV30 with TRBJ2-3, with 11 positions matching TRBD1. The CDR3 runs to 18 residues. V trimming: 1 base; J trimming: 2 bases; junction bases outside the gene matches: 11. Germline V gene sequence: CDR1 GTSNPN, CDR2 SVGIG (reference sequence). Incomplete CDR3 DNA: TGTGCCTGGAGTGACGATTCCCTTGGACAGGGGGCCACAGATACG. Protein product: CAWSDDSLGQGATDT. The whole CDR3 sequence reads CAWSDDSLGQGATDTQYF. The full variable domain, completed using reference TRBV30 and TRBJ2-3, is SQTIHQWPATLVQPVGSPLSLECTVEGTSNPNLYWYRQAAGRGLQLLFYSVGIGQISSEVPQNLSASRPQDRQFILSSKKLLLSDSGFYLCAWSDDSLGQGATDTQYFGPGTRLTVL.

This clone was seen repeatedly, ten times or more. Mismatch with germline at one junction end may stem from a read error. Sequencing ends 3 residues short of the CDR3 end; the germline J gene provides the rest. V is TRBV4-2 and J is TRBJ2-7, with D tentatively TRBD2 (5 bases). This CDR3 spans 13 amino acids. The germline V gene encodes CDR1 LGHNA and CDR2 YNFKEQ. The CDR3 here is CASSQDRGYEQYF. Incomplete CDR3 DNA: TGCGCCAGCAGCCAAGATCGGGGCTACGAG.

At least ten counts were recorded for this clone. The read ends 3 residues early relative to the CDR3; the germline J gene fills the gap. The genes are TRBV12-3 or TRBV12-4 and TRBJ2-1; unclear D gene. This CDR3 is 13 amino acids long. The V and J ends lost 8 bases and 0 bases respectively, with 8 bases between them. This chain's CDR3 is CASSESSYNEQFF. The CDR3 bases that were read are TGTGCCAGCTCAGAGAGCTCCTACAATGAG.

About this clone itself: The CDR3 is cut off 3 residues early in the read; its end comes from the germline J gene. The chain recombines TRBV7-9 with TRBJ1-2; D is undetermined. The CDR3 has 14 amino acids. Germline assignment: CDR1 SEHNR and CDR2 FQNEAQ (reference sequence). CDR3 DNA (partial): TGTGCCAGCAGCCCCGTAGCGGGAAGGAACGAC. The encoded protein is CASSPVAGRND. The complete CDR3 reads CASSPVAGRNDYTF.

This clone was detected many times. The read finishes 3 residues shy of the CDR3 end, and the germline J gene is used to complete it. The rearrangement links TRBV29-1 to TRBJ2-5; D not certain. V was clipped by 4 bases and J by 0 bases, with 6 bases between them. CDR1 is SQVTM and CDR2 is ANQGSEA in the germline V gene. There are 12 residues in the CDR3. CDR3 sequence reads: CSVAAYQETQYF. The DNA read from the CDR3 is TGCAGCGTTGCTGCGTACCAAGAGACC.

This clone was observed many times. Read sequence stops 3 residues before the CDR3 end, and the germline J gene provides the missing end. This chain connects TRBV5-1 to TRBJ2-3; TRBD1 aligns across 8 bases. Trimming at V came to 4 bases and at J to 3 bases, leaving 7 bases not matched to a gene. The CDR3 extends over 15 amino acids. CDR1 is SGHRS, CDR2 YFSETQ, per germline. The CDR3 sequence: CASSTGTGRTDTQYF. CDR3 DNA (partial): TGCGCCAGCAGCACCGGGACAGGTAGAACAGATACG.

The sample holds many counts of this clone. The part of the CDR3 DNA that was read is TGTGCCAGCAGGTCTACAGGGGACACCGGGGAG. Protein sequence: CASRSTGDTGE. The CDR3 in full is CASRSTGDTGELFF. The chain couples TRBV7-9 to TRBJ2-2; 7 bases match TRBD1. Read coverage stops 3 residues before the CDR3 terminus; the germline J gene supplies the remainder. The germline V gene encodes CDR1 SEHNR and CDR2 FQNEAQ (reference sequence). This CDR3 region has 14 residues. The J segment lost 3 bases and the V segment lost 6 bases, leaving 4 bases of the junction unmatched. Full variable domain (rest looked up from reference TRBV7-9 and TRBJ2-2): DTGVSQNPRHKITKRGQNVTFRCDPISEHNRLYWYRQTLGQGPEFLTYFQNEAQLEKSRLLSDRFSAERPKGSFSTLEIQRTEQGDSAMYLCASRSTGDTGELFFGEGSRLTVL.

Ten or more counts support this clone. The CDR3 goes on 3 residues after the read ends, and that part is filled in from the germline J gene. This chain joins TRBV20-1 and TRBJ2-1, with D perhaps matching TRBD2 (5 bases). Germline V gene lookup returns CDR1 DFQATT and CDR2 SNEGSKA (reference sequence). Trimming stripped 5 bases from V and 5 bases from J, with 16 bases between. This CDR3 contains 14 residues. CDR3 amino acids: CSADTSNGHNEQFF. Incomplete CDR3 DNA: TGCAGTGCTGATACTAGTAACGGTCACAATGAG.

This clone has only a few counts. The missing CDR3 end, 3 residues past where the read stops, is filled in from the germline J gene. The chain is built from TRBV7-2 and TRBJ1-2; 8 bases fit TRBD1. This CDR3 is built from 15 residues. Germline CDR1 SGHTA, CDR2 FQGNSA. The CDR3 loop is CASSLVGQGTGGYTF. The CDR3 bases that were read are TGTGCCAGCAGCTTAGTAGGACAGGGAACGGGGGGC.

This clone appeared many times. CDR3 residues: CASSSGQNQPQHF. Incomplete CDR3 DNA: TGTGCCAGCAGCTCTGGACAGAATCAGCCC. The V gene is TRBV11-2, the J gene TRBJ1-5, with D tentatively TRBD1 (6 bases). From the germline J gene comes the end of the CDR3, since the read stops 3 residues before it. Germline loops: CDR1 SGHAT, CDR2 FQNNGV. This CDR3 has 13 amino acids. Trimming took 4 bases from V and 4 from J, leaving 8 bases between them.

This clone was counted ten times or more. With the read ending 3 residues before the CDR3 end, the germline J gene is used to fill in that end. The J gene is TRBJ2-2, the V gene TRBV5-4; D possibly corresponds to TRBD1 (6 bases). Germline lookup yields CDR1 SGHNT and CDR2 YYREEE (reference sequence). The germline V and J ends were trimmed by 0 bases and 5 bases, with 11 bases remaining between them. CDR3 length equals 15 residues. The CDR3 reads CASSLARDKTGELFF. Partial CDR3 DNA: TGTGCCAGCAGCTTGGCGAGGGACAAAACCGGGGAG.

This clone was detected ten times or more. The DNA ends 3 residues before the CDR3 does, and the rest of the CDR3 is filled in from the germline J gene. This sequence joins TRBV20-1 and TRBJ2-3, with D perhaps TRBD2 (6 bases). Germline lookup yields CDR1 DFQATT and CDR2 SNEGSKA (reference sequence). V lost 3 bases, J lost 0 bases, and 13 bases lay in between. This CDR3 has 15 residues. CDR3 bases read: TGCAGTGCTAGGCGACCGGGACTTAGCACAGATACG. This codes for CSARRPGLSTDT. The full-length CDR3 reads as CSARRPGLSTDTQYF.

This clone was recorded at least ten times. Sequencing ends 3 residues short of the CDR3 end; the germline J gene provides the rest. The J gene is TRBJ2-1, the V gene TRBV20-1, with TRBD2 matching over 7 bases. With V trimmed by 3 bases and J by 2 bases, 19 bases remained unmatched. CDR1 is DFQATT and CDR2 is SNEGSKA in the germline V gene (reference sequence). The CDR3 has 19 amino acids. The CDR3 loop is CSARHRGEPPADTYNEQFF. CDR3 DNA (partial): TGCAGTGCTAGGCATCGGGGGGAGCCCCCGGCTGACACCTACAATGAG.

This clone has at least ten counts. From the germline J gene comes the end of the CDR3, since the read stops 3 residues before it. The chain links TRBV19 to TRBJ2-3; 11 bases align to TRBD1. Germline CDR1 and CDR2: LNHDA and SQIVND (reference sequence). V gave up 1 base and J gave up 4 bases; unmatched junction bases: 1. The CDR3 has 15 residues. CDR3 loop: CASSIGTGGADTQYF. CDR3 DNA (partial): TGTGCCAGTAGTATAGGGACAGGGGGCGCAGATACG. The whole variable domain, remainder taken from reference TRBV19 and TRBJ2-3, is DGGITQSPKYLFRKEGQNVTLSCEQNLNHDAMYWYRQDPGQGLRLIYYSQIVNDFQKGDIAEGYSVSREKKESFPLTVTSAQKNPTAFYLCASSIGTGGADTQYFGPGTRLTVL.

Ten or more counts support this clone. The read finishes 3 residues shy of the CDR3 end, and the germline J gene is used to complete it. V gene TRBV29-1 combines with J gene TRBJ1-1; D gene uncertain. This CDR3 contains 13 residues. V shed 4 bases and J shed 0 bases, with 9 bases lying between them. In germline, CDR1 is SQVTM, CDR2 ANQGSEA. CDR3 DNA (partial): TGCAGCGTTGGTAGTCATCTGAACACTGAA. Its translation is CSVGSHLNTE. The full CDR3 protein reads CSVGSHLNTEAFF.

This clone was detected ten times or more. Read coverage stops 3 residues before the CDR3 terminus; the germline J gene supplies the remainder. Other DNA sequences in the sample encode the same CDR3. The chain uses TRBV5-1 and TRBJ2-7; 8 positions agree with TRBD1. V lost 4 bases, J lost 6 bases, and 9 bases stayed unmatched. CDR3 length equals 14 residues. Germline values: CDR1 SGHRS, CDR2 YFSETQ. This CDR3 is CASSSGQGVVEQYF. Incomplete CDR3 DNA: TGCGCCAGCAGCAGCGGACAGGGTGTAGTCGAG.

This clone was picked up many times. The read ends 3 residues shy of where the CDR3 ends; the end is completed using the germline J gene. The chain uses TRBV20-1 and TRBJ1-1; possibly TRBD1 for D (6 bases). This CDR3 contains 19 residues. CDR1 DFQATT and CDR2 SNEGSKA come from the germline V gene (reference sequence). Trimming removed 2 bases from V and 4 bases from J, with 29 bases in between. The CDR3 sequence is CSARRTSIRGGRVSTEAFF. The part of the CDR3 DNA that was read is TGCAGTGCTAGACGTACTTCCATCAGGGGCGGAAGAGTGAGCACTGAA.

This clone appeared many times. The DNA ends 3 residues before the CDR3 does, and the rest of the CDR3 is filled in from the germline J gene. The chain combines TRBV20-1 with TRBJ2-3, with a weak D call TRBD2 (6 bases). CDR1 is DFQATT and CDR2 is SNEGSKA in the germline V gene (reference sequence). Trimming left V 8 bases short and J 3 bases short, with 21 bases between. The CDR3 consists of 15 residues. The CDR3 sequence: CSPRPLAAGTDTQYF. Partial CDR3 DNA: TGCAGTCCCCGACCCTTAGCGGCGGGTACAGATACG.

This clone was counted many times. The read comes to an end 3 residues before the CDR3 does, leaving the germline J gene to fill in the end. The chain has TRBV7-2 and TRBJ2-3; possibly TRBD1 for D (7 bases). Looked up from germline, CDR1 is SGHTA and CDR2 is FQGNSA. V was cut by 4 bases and J by 0 bases, with 11 bases left in between. The CDR3 consists of 15 residues. The CDR3 sequence is CASSSQGTSTDTQYF. The covered CDR3 bases are TGTGCCAGCAGCTCACAGGGGACTAGCACAGATACG.

This clone was observed many times. With the read ending 3 residues before the CDR3 end, the germline J gene is used to fill in that end. The J gene is TRBJ2-7, the V gene TRBV6-1; TRBD2 aligns across 10 bases. Per germline, CDR1 MNHNS and CDR2 SASEGT. The J segment lost 3 bases and the V segment lost 3 bases, leaving 5 bases of the junction unmatched. The CDR3 extends over 15 amino acids. CDR3 region: CASSDPSGSIYEQYF. The DNA read from the CDR3 is TGTGCCAGCAGTGACCCTAGCGGGAGTATCTACGAG.

This clone was detected ten times or more. With the read ending 3 residues before the CDR3 end, the germline J gene is used to fill in that end. The chain is built from TRBV2 and TRBJ1-1; D remains ambiguous. This CDR3 has 14 amino acids. Germline V gives CDR1 SNHLY, CDR2 FYNNEI. The V gene lost 7 bases and the J gene lost 3 bases, with 15 bases spanning the gap. The sequenced part of the CDR3 DNA is TGTGCCAGCAAAGCCTCCCTCTCCTACACTGAA. Translated, it gives CASKASLSYTE. The whole CDR3 reads CASKASLSYTEAFF.